This is a list of T cell receptor beta chains from one sample in a study of cytomegalovirus exposure and HLA in healthy donors. Measured with immunoSEQ multiplex PCR; TCRdb has only the in-frame clones, and not every one. The sample lists about 240,000 clones, about 80% occurring once. Sequencing used PBMCs. These receptors originate from a woman aged 55-75 years in good health and CMV-seropositive. Both conserved end residues are part of each CDR3. Fields, in order: CDR3 protein, CDR3 DNA, clone size, V gene, J gene, D gene. A D gene is named only where the DNA matches it firmly. A row's size may be missing; if present it is once, few, many or a size class.

CDR3: CATRAPGQGLETQYF
DNA: TGTGCCACCAGGGCACCGGGACAGGGGTTAGAGACCCAGTACTTC
size: .
V: TRBV10-3
J: TRBJ2-5
D: TRBD1

CDR3: CASSRPQGAQDGTDTQYF
DNA: TGTGCCAGCAGCAGACCGCAGGGGGCGCAGGACGGCACAGATACGCAGTATTTT
size: .
V: TRBV5-4
J: TRBJ2-3
D: TRBD1

CDR3: CASSRIGSPLHF
DNA: TGTGCCAGCAGCAGGATCGGATCACCCCTCCACTTT
size: .
V: TRBV6-5
J: TRBJ1-6
D: .

CDR3: CASSESGTSYNEQFF
DNA: TGTGCCAGCAGCGAATCCGGGACTTCCTACAATGAGCAGTTCTTC
size: .
V: TRBV7-3
J: TRBJ2-1
D: .

CDR3: CASSQLGEQYF
DNA: TGCGCCAGCAGCCAACTAGGCGAGCAGTACTTC
size: .
V: TRBV4-1
J: TRBJ2-7
D: .

CDR3: CASSQGQGFYNEQFF
DNA: TGTGCCAGCAGTCAAGGACAGGGGTTCTACAATGAGCAGTTCTTC
size: .
V: TRBV2
J: TRBJ2-1
D: TRBD1

CDR3: CASRTGQGKGGYTF
DNA: TGTGCCAGCAGAACCGGACAGGGGAAGGGGGGCTACACCTTC
size: .
V: TRBV28
J: TRBJ1-2
D: TRBD1

CDR3: CASIEGREGTIQPQHF
DNA: TGTGCCAGCATAGAGGGGAGGGAGGGCACAATTCAGCCCCAGCATTTT
size: few
V: TRBV9
J: TRBJ1-5
D: .

CDR3: CASSLGLAGGIQYF
DNA: TGTGCCAGCAGCTTAGGACTAGCGGGCGGCATTCAGTACTTC
size: .
V: TRBV7-2
J: TRBJ2-4
D: TRBD2

CDR3: CASSLTSGIIYEQYF
DNA: TGTGCCAGCAGCTTGACTAGCGGGATTATCTACGAGCAGTACTTC
size: once
V: TRBV7-9
J: TRBJ2-7
D: TRBD2

CDR3: CASTRQGETGELFF
DNA: TGTGCCAGCACCAGACAGGGGGAAACCGGGGAGCTGTTTTTT
size: .
V: TRBV5-4
J: TRBJ2-2
D: TRBD1

CDR3: CSADSVEQFF
DNA: TGCAGTGCGGACTCCGTTGAGCAGTTCTTC
size: .
V: TRBV20-1
J: TRBJ2-1
D: .

CDR3: CASSYGGRATDTQYF
DNA: TGTGCCAGCAGTTACGGGGGGAGGGCCACAGATACGCAGTATTTT
size: .
V: TRBV6-5
J: TRBJ2-3
D: TRBD2

CDR3: CASTNLGANTEAFF
DNA: TGTGCCAGTACCAACCTGGGGGCCAACACTGAAGCTTTCTTT
size: .
V: TRBV19
J: TRBJ1-1
D: .

CDR3: CASSLGLAPGTDTQYF
DNA: TGCGCCAGCAGCTTGGGACTAGCCCCTGGCACAGATACGCAGTATTTT
size: .
V: TRBV5-1
J: TRBJ2-3
D: TRBD2

CDR3: CASSLSGTQYF
DNA: TGTGCCAGCAGCCTCAGTGGGACCCAGTACTTC
size: .
V: TRBV5-5
J: TRBJ2-5
D: .

CDR3: CASSVGGSGSAHEQFF
DNA: TGTGCCAGCAGCGTAGGTGGTAGCGGGAGCGCCCATGAGCAGTTCTTC
size: .
V: TRBV9
J: TRBJ2-1
D: TRBD2

CDR3: CASSLRQYNEQFF
DNA: TGTGCCAGCAGCTTGCGACAGTACAATGAGCAGTTCTTC
size: .
V: TRBV7-6
J: TRBJ2-1
D: .

CDR3: CASSTGQHSNQPQHF
DNA: TGTGCCAGTAGTACGGGACAGCATAGCAATCAGCCCCAGCATTTT
size: .
V: TRBV19
J: TRBJ1-5
D: TRBD1

CDR3: CASSSGLAGPTGELFF
DNA: TGTGCCAGCAGTTCGGGACTAGCGGGCCCCACCGGGGAGCTGTTTTTT
size: once
V: TRBV6-6
J: TRBJ2-2
D: TRBD2

CDR3: CASSLRSSRDEQFF
DNA: TGTGCCAGCAGCTTACGGTCTAGCCGGGATGAGCAGTTCTTC
size: .
V: TRBV7-9
J: TRBJ2-1
D: .

CDR3: CASTRGGSRSYNEQFF
DNA: TGTGCCAGCACACGCGGCGGGAGCAGGTCCTACAATGAGCAGTTCTTC
size: .
V: TRBV28
J: TRBJ2-1
D: TRBD2

CDR3: CASIMGQGVAYGYTF
DNA: TGTGCCAGCATCATGGGACAGGGAGTAGCCTATGGCTACACCTTC
size: .
V: TRBV28
J: TRBJ1-2
D: TRBD1

CDR3: CATSREGQAETQYF
DNA: TGTGCCACCAGCAGAGAAGGACAGGCGGAGACCCAGTACTTC
size: .
V: TRBV15
J: TRBJ2-5
D: TRBD1

CDR3: CASSLTRTSTDTQYF
DNA: TGTGCCAGCAGTTTAACCCGGACAAGCACAGATACGCAGTATTTT
size: .
V: TRBV27
J: TRBJ2-3
D: .

CDR3: CASSGTGGTSDTQYF
DNA: TGTGCCAGCAGTGGTACAGGGGGAACCTCGGATACGCAGTATTTT
size: .
V: TRBV2
J: TRBJ2-3
D: TRBD1

CDR3: CATGGDAAARFF
DNA: TGTGCCACCGGCGGGGACGCAGCCGCCCGGTTCTTC
size: .
V: TRBV6-1
J: TRBJ2-1
D: .

CDR3: CASSLGPGTAYEQYF
DNA: TGTGCCAGCAGCTTAGGCCCCGGGACAGCTTACGAGCAGTACTTC
size: .
V: TRBV7-2
J: TRBJ2-7
D: TRBD1

CDR3: CASSLAGGISYEQYF
DNA: TGTGCCAGCAGTTTAGCAGGGGGTATCTCCTACGAGCAGTACTTC
size: .
V: TRBV28
J: TRBJ2-7
D: TRBD1

CDR3: CATDRPTEQYF
DNA: TGTGCCACGGACAGGCCTACGGAGCAGTACTTC
size: .
V: TRBV2
J: TRBJ2-7
D: TRBD1